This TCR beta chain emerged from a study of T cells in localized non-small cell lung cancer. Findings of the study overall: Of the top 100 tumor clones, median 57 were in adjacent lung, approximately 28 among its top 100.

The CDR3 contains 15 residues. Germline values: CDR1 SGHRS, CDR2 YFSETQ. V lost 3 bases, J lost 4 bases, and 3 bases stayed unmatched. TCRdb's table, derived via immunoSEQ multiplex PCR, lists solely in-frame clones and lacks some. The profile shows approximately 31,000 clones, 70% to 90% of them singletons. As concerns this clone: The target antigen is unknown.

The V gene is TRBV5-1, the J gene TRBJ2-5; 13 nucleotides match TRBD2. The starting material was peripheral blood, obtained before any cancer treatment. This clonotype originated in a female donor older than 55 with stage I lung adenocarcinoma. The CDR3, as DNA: TGCGCCAGCAGCTGGAGACTAGCGGGGGGAGAGACCCAGTACTTC. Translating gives CASSWRLAGGETQYF.